This T cell receptor (beta chain) appears in the sequencing data of a study of blood T cell repertoires in COVID-19. CDR3 length equals 19 residues. Germline CDR1 reads MDHEN; CDR2 reads SYDVKM. J was trimmed by 0 bases and V by 4 bases; bases with no gene match: 15. Method: immunoSEQ multiplex PCR; TCRdb's copy keeps in-frame clones and lacks some. The sample includes hundreds of thousands of clones, over 75% of them seen just once. The sequencing sample was made of peripheral blood. The origin of this receptor is a woman aged 55-70 years with acute or convalescent COVID-19. This chain links TRBV28 with TRBJ2-7; 10 bases match TRBD1. The CDR3 coding sequence is TGTGCCAGCAGTTACACCACCTGGACAGGGGGTTTGAGCTCCTACGAGCAGTACTTC. Its protein product is CASSYTTWTGGLSSYEQYF.